One and the same sample provided the 31 T cell receptor beta chains below, sequenced in a study of Graves' ophthalmopathy and Graves' hyperthyroidism. Amplification of TCR beta CDR3 regions used RNA transcripts. HTBI primers were employed in first-round RT-PCR, then a second-round multiplex PCR followed. TCRdb reanalysed the multiplex PCR reads using MiXCR and keeps one entry per CDR3 protein. This sample has 650,000 to 900,000 distinct CDR3 sequences; around 40% occur once, and the top ten carry roughly 45%. The material sequenced was peripheral blood. The receptors derive from an adult man with Graves' ophthalmopathy.

The table lists this clonotype with many counts. The chain recombines TRBV14 with TRBJ2-5; 9 bases agree with TRBD1. From germline, CDR1 is SGHDN and CDR2 FVKESK. The V and J ends lost 6 bases and 3 bases, in that order; junction bases with no gene match: 2. The CDR3 has 13 residues. The CDR3 reads CASRDRGEETQYF. The CDR3, as DNA: TGTGCCAGCAGGGACAGGGGTGAAGAGACCCAGTACTTC.

This clonotype has ten or more counts. The chain links TRBV7-2 to TRBJ1-4; no definite D call. This CDR3 has 15 amino acids. The germline V gene has CDR1 SGHTA and CDR2 FQGNSA. Trimming removed 0 bases from V and 5 bases from J, with 10 bases in between. The CDR3 DNA reads TGTGCCAGCAGCTTAGCGGGGATACGCAATGAAAAACTGTTTTTT. Amino acids: CASSLAGIRNEKLFF.

The rearrangement uses TRBV6-1 and TRBJ1-6, with D perhaps TRBD1 (6 bases). There are 15 residues in the CDR3. V was cut by 5 bases and J by 9 bases, with 17 bases left in between. Germline assignment: CDR1 MNHNS and CDR2 SASEGT. In DNA form, the CDR3 reads TGTGCCAGCAGTTCTACAACCACAGGGAGTTCACCCCTCCACTTT. Residues: CASSSTTTGSSPLHF.

Many counts were recorded for this clonotype. The J gene is TRBJ2-5, the V gene TRBV7-9; the D call may be TRBD1 or TRBD2 (6 bases each). CDR1 SEHNR and CDR2 FQNEAQ come from the germline V gene (reference sequence). V lost 5 bases, J lost 5 bases, and 15 bases lay in between. The CDR3 has 14 residues. The CDR3 DNA sequence: TGTGCCAGCAGCCCCCCTTCGGGGGCGGAGACCCAGTACTTC. Its translation is CASSPPSGAETQYF.

The sample holds a few counts of this clonotype. Lacking the conserved final phenylalanine or tryptophan, this CDR3 likely reflects a read error. The J gene is TRBJ2-7, the V gene TRBV9, with 9 nucleotides matching TRBD1. This CDR3 contains 16 residues. Germline V gene data show CDR1 as SGDLS and CDR2 as YYNGEE. Trimming at V came to 7 bases and at J to 3 bases, leaving 14 bases not matched to a gene. The CDR3 DNA sequence: TGTGCCAGCTCACGGGGACAGGGTGGTTCTGACTACGAGCAGTACCTC. Its translation is CASSRGQGGSDYEQYL.

A remark on this clonotype: A read error may be the cause here, since a much bigger clone is one base away. The chain links TRBV20-1 to TRBJ2-5; 10 nucleotides align to TRBD2. TRBJ2-1 matches the DNA end more closely, so the J call is doubtful. CDR3 length: 15 residues. Germline assignment: CDR1 DFQATT and CDR2 SNEGSKA (reference sequence). The CDR3 loop is CSARPLAGTQETQFF. The CDR3 DNA reads as TGCAGTGCGAGACCACTAGCGGGGACCCAAGAGACCCAGTTCTTC.

This chain joins TRBV10-3 and TRBJ2-2, with D possibly matching TRBD2 (7 bases). Germline V gene sequence: CDR1 ENHRY, CDR2 SYGVKD. Trimming left V 10 bases short and J 0 bases short, with 15 bases between. The CDR3 is made up of 15 amino acids. The CDR3 nucleotides are TGTGCCACCAAGGGGGGGACCACGAACACCGGGGAGCTGTTTTTT. Translating gives CATKGGTTNTGELFF.

This clonotype was observed a single time. J is TRBJ1-2 and V is TRBV6-5, with a possible D match to TRBD1 (6 bases). From germline, CDR1 is MNHEY and CDR2 SVGAGI. The CDR3 length is 13 residues. V was cut by 5 bases and J by 6 bases, with 13 bases left in between. The CDR3 region has the DNA TGTGCCAGCAGTGGCGGGGCAGGGGATGGCTACACCTTC. Amino acid sequence: CASSGGAGDGYTF.

The sample holds a few counts of this clonotype. The junction differs from germline at one of its ends, possibly a read error. This chain connects TRBV24-1 to TRBJ1-5; D is undetermined. In germline, CDR1 is KGHDR, CDR2 SFDVKD. This CDR3 comprises 14 residues. This CDR3 is CASSYRGVDQPQHF. CDR3 DNA sequence: TGTGCCAGCAGTTATCGGGGTGTCGATCAGCCCCAGCATTTT.

This chain connects TRBV24-1 to TRBJ1-5; unclear D gene. CDR3 length equals 15 residues. From germline, CDR1 is KGHDR and CDR2 SFDVKD. Trimming took 6 bases from V and 1 from J, leaving 12 bases between them. The CDR3 loop is CATSSIAQSNQPQHF. The CDR3 nucleotides read TGTGCCACCAGTAGTATTGCGCAGAGCAATCAGCCCCAGCATTTT.

V usage is TRBV7-3 and J usage is TRBJ2-2, with TRBD2 matching 12 bases. The CDR3 spans 16 residues. J gave up 5 bases and V 6 bases, and 7 bases lay outside the gene matches. Germline CDR1 and CDR2: SGHTA and FQGTGA. CDR3 coding DNA: TGTGCCAGCAGTTGGGCGGGACTAGCGGGTACCGGGGAGCTGTTTTTT. Translating it yields CASSWAGLAGTGELFF.

This clonotype was observed many times. The rearrangement joins TRBV7-2 to TRBJ2-7; TRBD2 matches 8 bases. The CDR3 consists of 14 residues. Looked up from germline, CDR1 is SGHTA and CDR2 is FQGNSA. Trimming cost V 2 bases and J 2 bases; bases outside gene matches: 2. For the CDR3, the DNA is TGTGCCAGCAGCTTATCGGGAGGGACCTACGAGCAGTACTTC. It codes for CASSLSGGTYEQYF.

This clonotype was observed at least ten times. The genes are TRBV20-1 and TRBJ2-5; maybe TRBD2 (6 bases). V lost 3 bases and J lost 4, with 15 bases in between. The CDR3 runs to 14 residues. Per the germline V gene, CDR1 is DFQATT and CDR2 is SNEGSKA (reference sequence). The CDR3 is CSASYEWGGETQYF. The CDR3 bases are TGCAGTGCTAGTTACGAGTGGGGAGGAGAGACCCAGTACTTC.

The gene calls are TRBV9 and TRBJ1-1; D gene unclear. V lost 0 bases and J 7 bases, leaving 10 bases between the germline ends. Germline values: CDR1 SGDLS, CDR2 YYNGEE. The CDR3 covers 13 residues. As DNA, the CDR3 is TGTGCCAGCAGCGTAGTTCCGGCCCTTGAAGCTTTCTTT. Translating gives CASSVVPALEAFF.

The chain links TRBV25-1 to TRBJ2-2; TRBD1 might be the D (6 bases). Trimming shortened V by 8 bases and J by 7 bases, and 17 bases separated the two germline ends. Germline V lookup: CDR1 MGHDK, CDR2 SYGVNS. The CDR3 extends over 14 amino acids. CDR3 residues: CASQRGGQGGELFF. The DNA for the CDR3 is TGTGCCAGCCAGCGTGGGGGCCAAGGCGGGGAGCTGTTTTTT.

This clonotype was detected a few times. Just one base apart from a much larger clone, this may be a read error. The CDR3 spells CASSEPGQGAGEQYF. The CDR3 DNA reads as TGTGCCAGCAGTGAGCCCGGACAGGGGGCAGGCGAGCAGTACTTC. This chain links TRBV12-3 or TRBV12-4 with TRBJ2-7; 11 positions agree with TRBD1. V lost 5 bases and J lost 6; bases outside the gene matches: 9. This CDR3 comprises 15 residues.

This clonotype was recorded at least ten times. The V gene is TRBV2, the J gene TRBJ1-6; D perhaps matches TRBD1 (6 bases). This CDR3 has 14 amino acids. With 5 bases removed from V and 10 bases from J, the gap between germline ends came to 15 bases. Germline CDR1 is SNHLY and CDR2 is FYNNEI. The CDR3 here is CASSIQGSGSPLHF. The CDR3 DNA sequence: TGTGCCAGCAGTATACAGGGCTCGGGCTCACCCCTCCACTTT.

The V gene is TRBV25-1, the J gene TRBJ2-2, with D tentatively TRBD1 (6 bases). This CDR3 region has 17 residues. Trimming stripped 4 bases from V and 3 bases from J, with 18 bases between. Germline CDR1 reads MGHDK; CDR2 reads SYGVNS. In nucleotides, the CDR3 is TGTGCCAGCAGTGCTTATGACCGGGACACCTACACCGGGGAGCTGTTTTTT. Its translation: CASSAYDRDTYTGELFF.

J is TRBJ2-2 and V is TRBV19, with a weak D call TRBD2 (6 bases). V gave up 9 bases and J gave up 4 bases, with 9 bases separating them. The germline V gene has CDR1 LNHDA and CDR2 SQIVND (reference sequence). There are 12 residues in the CDR3. The CDR3 is CASLALTGELFF. CDR3 DNA sequence: TGTGCCAGCCTAGCGCTCACCGGGGAGCTGTTTTTT.

This clonotype was detected a few times. The rearrangement uses TRBV29-1 and TRBJ2-3; D gene unclear. CDR1 is SQVTM and CDR2 is ANQGSEA in the germline V gene. This CDR3 contains 12 residues. Trimming removed 0 bases at V and 6 bases at J, with 7 bases between. The CDR3 region has the DNA TGCAGCGTTGAAGACGGGCGGGATACGCAGTATTTT. Protein: CSVEDGRDTQYF.

This clonotype was seen at least ten times. DNA of the CDR3: TGTGCCATCAGTAGACAGGCCAATAATTCACCCCTCCACTTT. This codes for CAISRQANNSPLHF. This chain uses TRBV10-3 with TRBJ1-6, with a weak D call TRBD1 (6 bases). This CDR3 contains 14 residues. Germline V gene data show CDR1 as ENHRY and CDR2 as SYGVKD. Trimming removed 5 bases from V and 5 bases from J, with 10 bases in between.

The sample holds one count of this clonotype. J is TRBJ1-5 and V is TRBV6-5; D is unclear. This CDR3 comprises 15 residues. The germline gives CDR1 MNHEY, CDR2 SVGAGI. V was pared by 6 bases and J by 5 bases, with 17 bases between. This chain's CDR3 is CASRPTSVTYQPQHF. In nucleotides, the CDR3 is TGTGCCAGCAGGCCCACAAGTGTGACCTATCAGCCCCAGCATTTT.

This clonotype was recorded a few times. The V call is TRBV20-1, the J call TRBJ2-7, with D maybe TRBD1 (6 bases). Trimming shortened V by 4 bases and J by 5 bases, and 9 bases separated the two germline ends. CDR3 size: 11 residues. Looked up from germline, CDR1 is DFQATT and CDR2 is SNEGSKA (reference sequence). CDR3 amino acids: CSANRVHEQYF. The CDR3, as DNA: TGCAGTGCTAACAGGGTCCACGAGCAGTACTTC.

This clonotype has only a few counts. This chain connects TRBV10-2 to TRBJ1-5; 7 nucleotides align to TRBD1. The germline CDR1 and CDR2 sequences are WSHSY and SAAADI. The CDR3 length is 15 residues. Trimming took 4 bases from V and 5 from J; bases not matched to a gene: 8. CDR3 coding DNA: TGCGCCAGCAGTGTCACACAGGGGATAGATCAGCCCCAGCATTTT. It specifies CASSVTQGIDQPQHF.

This clonotype showed up many times. The V and J genes are TRBV25-1 and TRBJ2-5, with no clear D. Trimming left V 1 base short and J 3 bases short, with 9 bases between. CDR1 is MGHDK, CDR2 SYGVNS, per germline. The CDR3 is 14 amino acids. CDR3 in DNA: TGTGCCAGCAGTGAATTTGGGCAGAAAGAGACCCAGTACTTC. The encoded protein is CASSEFGQKETQYF.

The chain has TRBV11-1 and TRBJ1-1; perhaps TRBD1 as D (6 bases). There are 15 residues in the CDR3. Germline CDR1 and CDR2: SGHAT and FQDESV (reference sequence). The V gene lost 5 bases and the J gene lost 4 bases, with 17 bases spanning the gap. The CDR3 loop is CASSARGGQGTEAFF. The CDR3 nucleotides read TGTGCCAGCAGCGCGCGGGGGGGGCAGGGCACTGAAGCTTTCTTT. Supplemented by reference TRBV11-1 and TRBJ1-1, the full variable domain reads EAEVAQSPRYKITEKSQAVAFWCDPISGHATLYWYRQILGQGPELLVQFQDESVVDDSQLPKDRFSAERLKGVDSTLKIQPAELGDSAMYLCASSARGGQGTEAFFGQGTRLTVV.

This chain uses TRBV20-1 with TRBJ1-1; 7 nucleotides agree with TRBD1. J was trimmed by 4 bases and V by 0 bases; bases with no gene match: 8. Germline V gives CDR1 DFQATT, CDR2 SNEGSKA (reference sequence). This CDR3 is 15 amino acids long. The CDR3 loop reads CSAREGGRGITEAFF. The CDR3 DNA is TGCAGTGCTAGAGAGGGGGGCAGGGGGATCACTGAAGCTTTCTTT.

In this sample, this clonotype turned up many times. V gene TRBV29-1 combines with J gene TRBJ1-2, with 7 positions matching TRBD1. The CDR3 loop spans 14 amino acids. Germline V lookup: CDR1 SQVTM, CDR2 ANQGSEA. V gave up 6 bases and J gave up 0 bases; unmatched junction bases: 7. CDR3 residues: CSVDGTVTNYGYTF. In DNA, the CDR3 is TGCAGCGTGGATGGGACAGTTACTAACTATGGCTACACCTTC.

The chain joins TRBV19 to TRBJ1-2; the match to TRBD1 covers 8 bases. Trimming cost V 6 bases and J 6 bases; bases outside gene matches: 6. There are 13 residues in the CDR3. Germline CDR1 and CDR2: LNHDA and SQIVND (reference sequence). The CDR3 is CASRTTTGDGYTF. The CDR3 DNA follows: TGTGCCAGTAGGACTACGACAGGGGATGGCTACACCTTC.

The V gene is TRBV7-9, the J gene TRBJ1-4, with 7 bases lining up with TRBD1. CDR1 is SEHNR and CDR2 is FQNEAQ in the germline V gene (reference sequence). With 4 bases clipped from V and 4 bases from J, the junction kept 6 bases outside the gene matches. The CDR3 contains 15 residues. The CDR3 DNA follows: TGTGCCAGCAGCTCCCCAGGGGGGAATAATGAAAAACTGTTTTTT. Amino acid sequence: CASSSPGGNNEKLFF.

The rearrangement joins TRBV2 to TRBJ1-4, with D tentatively TRBD1 (5 bases). This CDR3 has 14 amino acids. Germline lookup yields CDR1 SNHLY and CDR2 FYNNEI. V lost 5 bases to trimming and J lost 9 bases, with 16 bases between them. CDR3 in amino acids: CASSSFGRGKKLFF. The CDR3 nucleotides read TGTGCCAGCAGTTCCTTCGGGAGGGGTAAAAAACTGTTTTTT.